This T cell receptor (beta chain) was recorded in a study of blood T cell repertoires in COVID-19. Study background: Donors in the United States, Italy and Spain gave samples during acute or convalescent COVID-19.

Method: immunoSEQ multiplex PCR; TCRdb's copy keeps in-frame clones and lacks some. The table lists about 430,000 clones, 88% of them singletons. Looked up from germline, CDR1 is MRHNA and CDR2 is SNTAGT. Trimming removed 5 bases from V and 3 bases from J; junction bases left unmatched: 5. The CDR3 covers 15 residues. Recruitment covered some 25 US areas and drew participants whose ages spanned roughly 18 to 100 years. The sequencing input was PBMCs or T cells enriched from blood (not recorded which). This receptor was identified in a woman between 25 and 40 years old with acute COVID-19. This sequence joins TRBV6-4 and TRBJ2-2; 8 positions match TRBD1. The CDR3 DNA reads TGTGCCAGCAGTATTGGGACAGGCGACACCGGGGAGCTGTTTTTT. Encoded protein: CASSIGTGDTGELFF.